Listed here are 5 T cell receptor beta chains from one sample, sequenced in a study of blood T cell repertoires in COVID-19. The assay was immunoSEQ multiplex PCR, and TCRdb's table has in-frame clones only and misses some. The data hold 350,000 to 400,000 clones, with 85% to 90% observed a single time. Sequencing was carried out using PBMCs or T cells enriched from blood (not recorded which). The source of these receptors is a man younger than 35 who had recovered from COVID-19.

For the CDR3, the DNA is TGTGCCAGCAGCTTTGGTGGGGCATATAGCAATCAGCCCCAGCATTTT. Protein: CASSFGGAYSNQPQHF. The chain couples TRBV7-2 to TRBJ1-5; D is possibly TRBD1 (5 bases). Trimming took 3 bases from V and 0 from J, leaving 12 bases between them. The length of the CDR3 is 16 residues. Germline CDR1 reads SGHTA; CDR2 reads FQGNSA.

This sequence joins TRBV18 and TRBJ1-2; 7 bases align to TRBD1. The CDR3 runs to 14 residues. CDR1 and CDR2 (germline): KGHSH, LQKENI. V was clipped by 4 bases and J by 5 bases; unmatched bases: 7. The CDR3 bases are TGTGCCAGCTCACTAAGCACAGGGGATTATGGCTACACCTTC. This codes for CASSLSTGDYGYTF.

The chain joins TRBV15 to TRBJ2-3; no clear D. Germline-derived CDR1 and CDR2 are LNHNV and YYDKDF (reference sequence). This CDR3 is 13 amino acids long. Between the trimmed V and J ends, which lost 3 bases and 1 base, there was a span of 5 bases. The CDR3 reads CATSSVGTDTQYF. The CDR3 DNA follows: TGTGCCACCAGCAGTGTAGGCACAGATACGCAGTATTTT.

This rearrangement joins TRBV12-3 or TRBV12-4 to TRBJ1-3; D might be TRBD1 (5 bases). Trimming shortened V by 5 bases and J by 8 bases, and 13 bases separated the two germline ends. The CDR3 runs to 13 residues. As DNA, the CDR3 is TGTGCCAGCAGTGCTAGACCGGGGGACACCATATATTTT. Protein sequence: CASSARPGDTIYF.

V usage is TRBV3-1 (or the pseudogene TRBV3-2) and J usage is TRBJ1-1; 7 bases are shared with TRBD1. Germline values: CDR1 LGHDT, CDR2 YNNKEL (reference sequence). The length of the CDR3 is 16 residues. V lost 3 bases, J lost 1 base, and 8 bases stayed unmatched. In DNA, the CDR3 is TGTGCCAGCAGCCATACAGGGGTGAGAGGGAACACTGAAGCTTTCTTT. Amino acid sequence: CASSHTGVRGNTEAFF.